Each of the 16 T cell receptor beta chains below was sequenced from the same sample in a study of T cells in tumors after PD-1 blockade. Clones were sequenced by immunoSEQ multiplex PCR, and TCRdb holds only the in-frame ones, with some missing. The sample carries some 7,200 clones, 55% to 70% recorded once. The sample here was tumor tissue, taken after anti-PD-1 treatment. The receptor set was obtained from a human donor with basal cell carcinoma.

This rearrangement joins TRBV24-1 to TRBJ2-5; the match to TRBD1 covers 8 bases. The length of the CDR3 is 20 residues. CDR1 and CDR2 from the germline V gene are KGHDR and SFDVKD. The V and J ends lost 2 bases and 2 bases, in that order; junction bases with no gene match: 18. CDR3 in amino acids: CATSDSGTGEGLVMQETQYF. CDR3 nucleotides: TGTGCCACCAGTGATTCAGGGACAGGCGAGGGTCTAGTGATGCAAGAGACCCAGTACTTC.

The V gene is TRBV7-9, the J gene TRBJ2-1; a possible D gene is TRBD2 (6 bases). The V gene lost 1 base and the J gene lost 7 bases, with 17 bases spanning the gap. CDR3 length: 16 amino acids. Germline values: CDR1 SEHNR, CDR2 FQNEAQ (reference sequence). As DNA, the CDR3 is TGTGCCAGCAGCTTAGGGGCTCTGGGACTCTGGAATGAGCAGTTCTTC. Translation gives CASSLGALGLWNEQFF.

This chain connects TRBV5-6 to TRBJ2-7, with D possibly being TRBD1 (6 bases). V was trimmed by 4 bases and J by 0 bases, leaving 14 bases between them. CDR3 size: 15 residues. Germline CDR1 SGHDT, CDR2 YYEEEE. This chain's CDR3 is CASSPFDRSSYEQYF. The CDR3 nucleotides are TGTGCCAGCAGCCCCTTCGACAGGAGCTCCTACGAGCAGTACTTC.

This clone is deemed medium-sized. The chain joins TRBV5-1 to TRBJ2-7; D remains ambiguous. This CDR3 region has 13 residues. The V and J ends lost 4 bases and 1 base respectively, with 9 bases between them. The germline gives CDR1 SGHRS, CDR2 YFSETQ. CDR3 DNA sequence: TGCGCCAGCAGCCCCGGTGGATCCTACGAGCAGTACTTC. Protein sequence: CASSPGGSYEQYF.

This clone appeared a few times. This chain uses TRBV2 with TRBJ2-7, with 10 bases matching TRBD2. The V segment lost 4 bases and the J segment 3 bases; nucleotides outside the gene matches: 6. The CDR3 totals 15 residues. In germline, CDR1 is SNHLY, CDR2 FYNNEI. The CDR3 sequence: CASSAEREGIYEQYF. DNA of the CDR3: TGTGCCAGCAGTGCCGAGCGGGAGGGAATCTACGAGCAGTACTTC.

The rearrangement joins TRBV5-1 to TRBJ1-2; tentative D call: TRBD1 (6 bases). CDR1 is SGHRS and CDR2 is YFSETQ in the germline V gene. The CDR3 length is 14 residues. Deletions cut 4 bases from V and 2 bases from J, with 12 bases between. The CDR3: CASSTGQRNYGYTF. The CDR3 bases are TGCGCCAGCAGCACCGGACAGCGGAACTATGGCTACACCTTC.

The chain links TRBV6-2 or TRBV6-3 to TRBJ2-3; possibly TRBD1 or TRBD2 for D (6 bases each). Looked up from germline, CDR1 is MNHEY and CDR2 is SVGEGT. The CDR3 spans 13 residues. Trimming cost V 6 bases and J 4 bases, with 11 bases left between them. CDR3: CASSTGGPDTQYF. CDR3 sequence (DNA): TGTGCCAGCAGCACCGGGGGCCCAGATACGCAGTATTTT.

This clone was detected a few times. The V gene is TRBV9, the J gene TRBJ1-1; 9 bases are a match to TRBD1. The J segment lost 6 bases and the V segment lost 4 bases, leaving 4 bases of the junction unmatched. The CDR3 has 13 residues. Germline V gene sequence: CDR1 SGDLS, CDR2 YYNGEE. This CDR3 reads CASSRDRASEAFF. DNA of the CDR3: TGTGCCAGCAGCAGGGACAGGGCCTCTGAAGCTTTCTTT.

The rearrangement joins TRBV27 to TRBJ2-7; D is unresolved. Between the trimmed V and J ends, which lost 11 bases and 5 bases, there was a span of 19 bases. There are 13 residues in the CDR3. Per the germline V gene, CDR1 is MNHEY and CDR2 is SMNVEV (reference sequence). CDR3 in DNA: TGTGCCCGTAGACCCGGTGAATCCGACGAGCAGTACTTC. Translating gives CARRPGESDEQYF.

This rearrangement joins TRBV6-1 to TRBJ2-7; 8 nucleotides align to TRBD2. CDR3 length equals 16 residues. J was trimmed by 1 base and V by 2 bases; bases with no gene match: 7. CDR1 MNHNS and CDR2 SASEGT come from the germline V gene. The CDR3 reads CASSETGTSISYEQYF. Here the CDR3 DNA reads TGTGCCAGCAGTGAAACTGGGACTAGTATATCCTACGAGCAGTACTTC.

This clone was counted a few times. V and J are TRBV7-3 and TRBJ2-3, with 7 bases aligning to TRBD1. V dropped 5 bases and J dropped 1; count of bases not matched to a gene: 6. The CDR3 sequence is 15 residues long. Germline V gives CDR1 SGHTA, CDR2 FQGTGA. Written as DNA, the CDR3 is TGTGCCAGCAGCGCACAGGGGTTAGGCACAGATACGCAGTATTTT. Protein product: CASSAQGLGTDTQYF.

The chain joins TRBV7-9 to TRBJ1-2, with no clear D. CDR3 length: 12 residues. Germline V gene sequence: CDR1 SEHNR, CDR2 FQNEAQ (reference sequence). V was pared by 4 bases and J by 8 bases, with 11 bases between. The CDR3: CASSSSLWGYTF. The CDR3 nucleotides read TGTGCCAGCAGCTCCTCCCTTTGGGGCTACACCTTC.

This clone appeared a single time. The rearrangement links TRBV5-1 to TRBJ1-4, with 7 bases lining up with TRBD1. The V gene's germline CDR1 is SGHRS and CDR2 YFSETQ. J gave up 5 bases and V 4 bases, and 11 bases lay outside the gene matches. The CDR3 has 16 amino acids. CDR3 sequence (DNA): TGCGCCAGCAGCCCTACCGGGGACAGAGACAATGAAAAACTGTTTTTT. The encoded protein is CASSPTGDRDNEKLFF.

This clone showed up just a few times. The chain recombines TRBV16 with TRBJ1-2, with a tentative D call TRBD1 (5 bases). The germline V gene has CDR1 KGHSY and CDR2 FQNENV. The CDR3 extends over 14 amino acids. Deletions cut 0 bases from V and 8 bases from J, with 13 bases between. The CDR3 is CASSQSKGVRGYTF. DNA for the CDR3: TGTGCCAGCAGCCAATCGAAAGGGGTCCGCGGCTACACCTTC. The full variable domain, rest sourced from reference TRBV16 and TRBJ1-2, is GEEVAQTPKHLVRGEGQKAKLYCAPIKGHSYVFWYQQVLKNEFKFLISFQNENVFDETGMPKERFSAKCLPNSPCSLEIQATKLEDSAVYFCASSQSKGVRGYTFGSGTRLTVV.

The CDR3 DNA follows: TGCGCCAGCAGCTTGGCCGGGGGTTTTGATGGCTACACCTTC. Translated: CASSLAGGFDGYTF. This chain uses TRBV5-1 with TRBJ1-2; D is perhaps TRBD1 (5 bases). Germline-derived CDR1 and CDR2 are SGHRS and YFSETQ. The V gene lost 0 bases and the J gene lost 6 bases, with 12 bases spanning the gap. This CDR3 comprises 14 residues. Supplemented by reference TRBV5-1 and TRBJ1-2, the full variable domain reads KAGVTQTPRYLIKTRGQQVTLSCSPISGHRSVSWYQQTPGQGLQFLFEYFSETQRNKGNFPGRFSGRQFSNSRSEMNVSTLELGDSALYLCASSLAGGFDGYTFGSGTRLTVV.

The gene calls are TRBV7-4 and TRBJ2-1; 8 bases match TRBD2. After removal of 2 bases from V and 2 bases from J, the junction contained 17 bases not matched to a gene. Germline CDR1 is SGHVT and CDR2 is SQSDAQ. This CDR3 spans 20 amino acids. CDR3 sequence: CASSLKWAETSGLTYNEQFF. DNA for the CDR3: TGTGCCAGCAGCTTAAAATGGGCAGAAACTAGCGGCCTGACCTACAATGAGCAGTTCTTC.